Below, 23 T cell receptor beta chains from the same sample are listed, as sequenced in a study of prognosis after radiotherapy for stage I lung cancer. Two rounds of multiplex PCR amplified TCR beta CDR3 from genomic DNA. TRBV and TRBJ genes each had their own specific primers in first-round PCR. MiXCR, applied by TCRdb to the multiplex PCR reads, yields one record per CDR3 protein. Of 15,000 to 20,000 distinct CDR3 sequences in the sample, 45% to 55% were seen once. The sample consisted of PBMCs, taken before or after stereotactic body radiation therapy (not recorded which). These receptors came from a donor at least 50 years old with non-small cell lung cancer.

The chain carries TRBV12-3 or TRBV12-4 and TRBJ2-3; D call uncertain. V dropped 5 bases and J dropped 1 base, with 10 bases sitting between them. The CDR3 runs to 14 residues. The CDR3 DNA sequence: TGTGCCAGCAGTCCCCCCGTGGGCACAGATACGCAGTATTTT. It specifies CASSPPVGTDTQYF.

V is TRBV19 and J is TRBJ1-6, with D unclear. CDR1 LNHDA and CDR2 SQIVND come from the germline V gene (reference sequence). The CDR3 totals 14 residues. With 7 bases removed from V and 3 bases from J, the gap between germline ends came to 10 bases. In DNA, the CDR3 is TGTGCCAGTAACCCCAGCCTCTATAATTCACCCCTCCACTTT. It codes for CASNPSLYNSPLHF.

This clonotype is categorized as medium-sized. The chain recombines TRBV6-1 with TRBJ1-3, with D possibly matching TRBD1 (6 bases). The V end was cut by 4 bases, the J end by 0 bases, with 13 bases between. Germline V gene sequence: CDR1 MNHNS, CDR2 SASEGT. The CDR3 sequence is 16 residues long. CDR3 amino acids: CASSGTQGNSGNTIYF. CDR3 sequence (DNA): TGTGCCAGCAGTGGGACCCAGGGGAACTCTGGAAACACCATATATTTT.

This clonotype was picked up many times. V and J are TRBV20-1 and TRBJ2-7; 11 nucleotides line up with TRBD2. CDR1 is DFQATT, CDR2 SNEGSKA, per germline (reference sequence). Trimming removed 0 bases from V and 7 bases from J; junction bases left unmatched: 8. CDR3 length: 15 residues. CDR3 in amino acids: CSARDVAGGVGEQYF. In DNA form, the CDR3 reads TGCAGTGCTAGAGATGTAGCGGGAGGGGTTGGGGAGCAGTACTTC.

CDR3 amino acids: CASSFRAAGTDTQYF. CDR3 coding DNA: TGCGCCAGCAGCTTCCGGGCCGCAGGGACAGATACGCAGTATTTT. This sequence joins TRBV5-1 and TRBJ2-3, with a tentative D call TRBD1 (5 bases). V lost 2 bases and J lost 3, with 13 bases in between. Per the germline V gene, CDR1 is SGHRS and CDR2 is YFSETQ. The CDR3 contains 15 residues.

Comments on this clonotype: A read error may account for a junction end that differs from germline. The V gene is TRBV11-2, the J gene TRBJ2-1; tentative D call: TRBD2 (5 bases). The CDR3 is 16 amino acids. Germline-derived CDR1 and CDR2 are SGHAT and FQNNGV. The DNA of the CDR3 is TGTGCCAGCAGCCCACGACTATCGGGAACCTACAATGATCAGTTCTTC. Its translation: CASSPRLSGTYNDQFF.

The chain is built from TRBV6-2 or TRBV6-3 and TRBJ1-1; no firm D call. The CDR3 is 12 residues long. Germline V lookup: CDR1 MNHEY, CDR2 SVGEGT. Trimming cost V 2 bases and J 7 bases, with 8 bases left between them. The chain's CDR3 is CASSYRAGEAFF. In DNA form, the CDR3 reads TGTGCCAGCAGTTACAGGGCGGGTGAAGCTTTCTTT.

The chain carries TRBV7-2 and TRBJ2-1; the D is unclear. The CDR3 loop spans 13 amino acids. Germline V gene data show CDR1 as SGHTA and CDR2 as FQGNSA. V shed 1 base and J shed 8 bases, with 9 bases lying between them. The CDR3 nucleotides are TGTGCCAGCAGCTTAGGGGCTTCAGATGAGCAGTTCTTC. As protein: CASSLGASDEQFF. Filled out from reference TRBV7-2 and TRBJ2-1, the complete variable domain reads GAGVSQSPSNKVTEKGKDVELRCDPISGHTALYWYRQSLGQGLEFLIYFQGNSAPDKSGLPSDRFSAERTGGSVSTLTIQRTQQEDSAVYLCASSLGASDEQFFGPGTRLTVL.

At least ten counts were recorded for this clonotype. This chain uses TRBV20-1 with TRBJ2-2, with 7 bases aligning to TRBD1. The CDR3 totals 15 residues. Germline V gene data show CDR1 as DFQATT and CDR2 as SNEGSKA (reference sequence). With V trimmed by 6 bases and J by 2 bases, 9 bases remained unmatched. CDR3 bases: TGCAGTGCCAATCCCGGGACAGTCAACACCGGGGAGCTGTTTTTT. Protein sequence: CSANPGTVNTGELFF.

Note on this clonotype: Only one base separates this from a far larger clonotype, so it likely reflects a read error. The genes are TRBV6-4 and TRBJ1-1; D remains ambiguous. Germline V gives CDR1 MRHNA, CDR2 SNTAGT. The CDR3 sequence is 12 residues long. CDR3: CASSPVMGEALF. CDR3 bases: TGTGCCAGCAGCCCAGTGATGGGAGAAGCTTTATTT.

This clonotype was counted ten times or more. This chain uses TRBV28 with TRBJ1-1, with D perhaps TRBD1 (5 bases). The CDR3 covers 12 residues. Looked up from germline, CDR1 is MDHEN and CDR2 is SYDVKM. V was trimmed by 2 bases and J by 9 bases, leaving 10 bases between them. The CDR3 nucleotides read TGTGCCAGCAGTTTAAGGCAGGGCAAAGCTTTCTTT. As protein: CASSLRQGKAFF.

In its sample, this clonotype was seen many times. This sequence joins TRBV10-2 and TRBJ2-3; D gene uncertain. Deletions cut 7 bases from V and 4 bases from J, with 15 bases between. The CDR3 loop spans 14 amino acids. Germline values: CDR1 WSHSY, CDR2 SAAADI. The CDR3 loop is CASTQTDRADTQYF. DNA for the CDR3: TGCGCCAGCACCCAGACGGACCGAGCAGATACGCAGTATTTT.

CDR3: CASSRMGDRGQPQHF. CDR3 sequence (DNA): TGTGCCAGCAGCCGGATGGGGGACAGGGGTCAGCCCCAGCATTTT. The chain recombines TRBV3-1 with TRBJ1-5; 10 bases agree with TRBD1. This CDR3 is built from 15 residues. The V segment lost 4 bases and the J segment 6 bases; nucleotides outside the gene matches: 6. Germline V lookup: CDR1 LGHDT, CDR2 YNNKEL (reference sequence). Together with reference TRBV3-1 and TRBJ1-5, the CDR3 gives the full variable domain: DTAVSQTPKYLVTQMGNDKSIKCEQNLGHDTMYWYKQDSKKFLKIMFSYNNKELIINETVPNRFSPKSPDKAHLNLHINSLELGDSAVYFCASSRMGDRGQPQHFGDGTRLSIL.

This CDR3 is CASSYGLGEQYF. The CDR3 bases are TGTGCCAGCAGCTACGGCCTTGGCGAGCAGTACTTC. This sequence joins TRBV2 and TRBJ2-7; D unresolved. Per germline, CDR1 SNHLY and CDR2 FYNNEI. Trimming pared 6 bases from V and 6 bases from J, leaving 12 bases between. CDR3 length: 12 amino acids.

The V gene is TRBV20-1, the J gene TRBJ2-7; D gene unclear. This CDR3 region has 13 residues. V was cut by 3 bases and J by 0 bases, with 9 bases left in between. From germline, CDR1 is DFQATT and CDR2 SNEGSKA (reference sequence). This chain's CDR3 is CSASSTYSYEQYF. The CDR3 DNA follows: TGCAGTGCTAGTTCGACATACTCCTACGAGCAGTACTTC.

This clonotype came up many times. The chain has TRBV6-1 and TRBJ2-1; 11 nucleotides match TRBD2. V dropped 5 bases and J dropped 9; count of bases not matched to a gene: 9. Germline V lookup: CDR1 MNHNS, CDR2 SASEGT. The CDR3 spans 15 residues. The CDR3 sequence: CASSTIAGGHSEQFF. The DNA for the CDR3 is TGTGCCAGCAGTACCATAGCGGGAGGGCACAGTGAGCAGTTCTTC.

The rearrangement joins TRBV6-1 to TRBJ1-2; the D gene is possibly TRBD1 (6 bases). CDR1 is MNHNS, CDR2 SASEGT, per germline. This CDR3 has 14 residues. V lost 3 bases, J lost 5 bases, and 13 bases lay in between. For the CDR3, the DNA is TGTGCCAGCAGTGACAGGGGTACGCTATATGGCTACACCTTC. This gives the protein CASSDRGTLYGYTF.

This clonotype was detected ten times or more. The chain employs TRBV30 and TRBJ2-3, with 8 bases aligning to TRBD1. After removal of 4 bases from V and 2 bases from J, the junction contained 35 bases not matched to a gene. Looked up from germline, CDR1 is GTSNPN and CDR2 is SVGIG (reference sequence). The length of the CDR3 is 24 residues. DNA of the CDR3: TGTGCCTGGACTCTAACTAAGCCCGAGGGCCCCCCGACCGGGACAGGATTTGACACAGATACGCAGTATTTT. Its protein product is CAWTLTKPEGPPTGTGFDTDTQYF.

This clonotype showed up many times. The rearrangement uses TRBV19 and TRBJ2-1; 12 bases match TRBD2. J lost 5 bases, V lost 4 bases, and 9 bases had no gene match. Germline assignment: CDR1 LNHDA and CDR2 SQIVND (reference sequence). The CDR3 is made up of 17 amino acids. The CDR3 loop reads CASSTTLLAGGDNEQFF. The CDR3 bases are TGTGCCAGTAGTACCACCCTTCTAGCGGGAGGGGACAATGAGCAGTTCTTC.

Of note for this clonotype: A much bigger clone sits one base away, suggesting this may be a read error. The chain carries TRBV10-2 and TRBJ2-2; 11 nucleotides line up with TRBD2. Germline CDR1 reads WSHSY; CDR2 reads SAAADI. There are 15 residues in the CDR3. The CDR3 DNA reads TGCGCCAGCAGACTAGCGGGGGCGAACACCGTGGAGCTGTTTTTT. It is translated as CASRLAGANTVELFF.

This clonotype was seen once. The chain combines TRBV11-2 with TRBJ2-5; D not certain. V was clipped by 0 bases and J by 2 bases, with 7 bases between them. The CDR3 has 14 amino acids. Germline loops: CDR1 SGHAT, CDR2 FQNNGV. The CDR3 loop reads CASSLESDQETQYF. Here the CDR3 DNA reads TGTGCCAGCAGCTTAGAGTCGGATCAAGAGACCCAGTACTTC.

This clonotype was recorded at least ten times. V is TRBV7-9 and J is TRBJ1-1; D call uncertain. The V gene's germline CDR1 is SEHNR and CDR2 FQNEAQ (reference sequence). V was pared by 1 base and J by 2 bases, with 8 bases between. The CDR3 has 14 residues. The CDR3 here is CASSLEVQNTEAFF. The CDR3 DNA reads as TGTGCCAGCAGCTTAGAGGTACAAAACACTGAAGCTTTCTTT.

The CDR3 spells CATSRDSGYGNTIYF. The DNA for the CDR3 is TGTGCCACCAGCAGAGATTCCGGTTATGGAAACACCATATATTTT. This chain connects TRBV15 to TRBJ1-3; D unclear. V lost 0 bases, J lost 3 bases, and 9 bases lay in between. Germline-derived CDR1 and CDR2 are LNHNV and YYDKDF (reference sequence). The CDR3 totals 15 residues.